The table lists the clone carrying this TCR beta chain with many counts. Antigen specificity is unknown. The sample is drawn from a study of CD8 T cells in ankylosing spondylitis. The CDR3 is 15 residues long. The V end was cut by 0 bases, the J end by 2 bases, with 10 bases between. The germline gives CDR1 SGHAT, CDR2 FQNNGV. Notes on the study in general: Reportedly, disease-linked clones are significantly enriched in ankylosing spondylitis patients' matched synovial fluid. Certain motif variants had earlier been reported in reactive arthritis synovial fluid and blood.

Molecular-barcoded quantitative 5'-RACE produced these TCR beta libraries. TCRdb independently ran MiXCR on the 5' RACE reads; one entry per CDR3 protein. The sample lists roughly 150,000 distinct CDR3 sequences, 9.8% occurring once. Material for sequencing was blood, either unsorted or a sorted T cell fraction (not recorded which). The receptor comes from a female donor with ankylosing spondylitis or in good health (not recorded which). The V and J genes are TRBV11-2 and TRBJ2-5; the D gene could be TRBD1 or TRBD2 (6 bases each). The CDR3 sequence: CASSLDGGTQETQYF. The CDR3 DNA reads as TGTGCCAGCAGCTTAGATGGAGGGACACAAGAGACCCAGTACTTC.